The 12 T cell receptor beta chains below all came from one sample that was sequenced in a study of T-cell reconstitution after alpha-beta-depleted transplantation in children. The library targeted TCRbeta and was prepared with unique molecular identifiers. TCRdb redid the calling of the PCR reads with MiXCR, one entry per CDR3 protein. The sample shows hundreds of thousands of distinct CDR3 sequences, 10% to 15% of them seen only once. The sample here was PBMCs, mostly from graft donor cells, taken 360 days after TCRalphabeta/CD19-depleted stem cell transplant. These receptors all come from a male patient between 10 and 17 years old who had a stem cell transplant for acute myeloid leukemia, so the T cells may come from the graft donor.

The J gene is TRBJ2-1, the V gene TRBV4-2, with 12 bases fitting TRBD2. CDR3 length equals 18 residues. The ends lost 0 bases at V and 6 bases at J; junction bases unmatched: 9. Looked up from germline, CDR1 is LGHNA and CDR2 is YNFKEQ. The CDR3 region is CASSQDFLAGGTSNEQFF. CDR3 nucleotides: TGTGCCAGCAGCCAAGATTTTCTAGCGGGAGGGACCTCCAATGAGCAGTTCTTC.

This clonotype was seen a few times. The chain combines TRBV4-3 with TRBJ2-7, with D possibly being TRBD1 (6 bases). Germline V lookup: CDR1 LGHNA, CDR2 YSLEER. The CDR3 is 15 residues long. V shed 0 bases and J shed 3 bases, with 12 bases lying between them. The CDR3 DNA follows: TGCGCCAGCAGCCAAGATCCAAGGGACATCTACGAGCAGTACTTC. Protein sequence: CASSQDPRDIYEQYF.

The V gene is TRBV12-3 or TRBV12-4, the J gene TRBJ1-4; D call uncertain. The CDR3 contains 15 residues. The germline V and J ends were trimmed by 5 bases and 0 bases, with 10 bases remaining between them. CDR3 sequence reads: CASSENPATNEKLFF. The CDR3 bases are TGTGCCAGCAGTGAGAACCCAGCAACTAATGAAAAACTGTTTTTT.

This clonotype was counted only a few times. The V call is TRBV19, the J call TRBJ2-2, with D perhaps TRBD2 (5 bases). Germline values: CDR1 LNHDA, CDR2 SQIVND (reference sequence). Trimming left V 6 bases short and J 1 base short, with 18 bases between. CDR3 length equals 17 residues. In DNA, the CDR3 is TGTGCCAGTAGCCCCCTTTGGCGAGCGGAGAACACCGGGGAGCTGTTTTTT. This codes for CASSPLWRAENTGELFF.

This clonotype occurred a few times. J is TRBJ2-6 and V is TRBV24-1; D unclear. Germline CDR1 and CDR2: KGHDR and SFDVKD. V dropped 4 bases and J dropped 2 bases, with 8 bases sitting between them. The CDR3 totals 15 residues. The CDR3 here is CATSDRRPGANVLTF. For the CDR3, the DNA is TGTGCCACCAGTGACAGGAGACCTGGGGCCAACGTCCTGACTTTC.

At least ten counts were recorded for this clonotype. Its ends do not fully match the called genes, so a read error is possible. V usage is TRBV7-9 and J usage is TRBJ2-7; the match to TRBD2 covers 10 bases. The CDR3 totals 14 residues. Germline-derived CDR1 and CDR2 are SEHNR and FQNEAQ (reference sequence). CDR3 nucleotide sequence: TGTGCCAGCAGTTTAGCGGGAGGTACCTACGAGCAGTACTTC. The encoded protein is CASSLAGGTYEQYF.

This clonotype appeared a few times. The chain employs TRBV4-2 and TRBJ2-1; no reliable D call. Per germline, CDR1 LGHNA and CDR2 YNFKEQ. V lost 8 bases, J lost 8 bases, and 13 bases lay in between. The CDR3 totals 12 residues. The CDR3 bases are TGTGCCAGCGCGAAGATGAAGGATGAGCAGTTCTTC. Its translation: CASAKMKDEQFF.

This chain joins TRBV12-3 or TRBV12-4 and TRBJ2-7; a weak D match, TRBD2 (6 bases). Trimming removed 3 bases at V and 3 bases at J, with 15 bases between. This CDR3 is built from 15 residues. CDR3 residues: CASSFEGGGIYEQYF. The CDR3 coding sequence is TGTGCCAGCAGTTTCGAGGGAGGCGGAATCTACGAGCAGTACTTC.

This clonotype appeared many times. The CDR3, as DNA: TGTGCCAGCAGTCCTCGGGGTAGCGGCTCCTACGAGCAGTACTTC. This codes for CASSPRGSGSYEQYF. This chain links TRBV27 with TRBJ2-7; TRBD2 is a possible D gene (6 bases). The CDR3 extends over 15 amino acids. Per the germline V gene, CDR1 is MNHEY and CDR2 is SMNVEV (reference sequence). Trimming left V 5 bases short and J 0 bases short, with 14 bases between.

This chain connects TRBV20-1 to TRBJ2-3; 9 bases map to TRBD2. J was trimmed by 7 bases and V by 7 bases; bases with no gene match: 12. Germline V gene sequence: CDR1 DFQATT, CDR2 SNEGSKA (reference sequence). This CDR3 has 14 residues. CDR3 in DNA: TGCAGTGTACGGGCGGGAGGGATCATGCATACGCAGTATTTT. Amino acid sequence: CSVRAGGIMHTQYF.

V and J are TRBV7-2 and TRBJ2-7, with 9 bases fitting TRBD1. Germline lookup yields CDR1 SGHTA and CDR2 FQGNSA. This CDR3 has 15 residues. With V trimmed by 7 bases and J by 0 bases, 7 bases remained unmatched. CDR3 loop: CASIRTGANSYEQYF. The CDR3 DNA reads TGTGCCAGCATCAGGACAGGGGCCAACTCCTACGAGCAGTACTTC.

This clonotype has at least ten counts. The gene calls are TRBV12-3 or TRBV12-4 and TRBJ2-2; a weak D match, TRBD2 (5 bases). This CDR3 spans 15 amino acids. V was trimmed by 4 bases and J by 3 bases, leaving 12 bases between them. The CDR3 bases are TGTGCCAGCAGTTCCGTGGGAGAGGACACCGGGGAGCTGTTTTTT. This encodes CASSSVGEDTGELFF.